A selection of T cell receptor beta chains follows, all from one sample in a study of T-cell memory formation after mild COVID-19. TCRdb independently ran MiXCR on the 5' RACE reads; one entry per CDR3 protein. This repertoire shows roughly 350,000 distinct CDR3 sequences, around 21% found once; its top ten account for around an eighth. The sequenced material came from PBMCs or a T cell subset sorted from them (not recorded which). The receptor set was obtained from an adult woman who had mild COVID-19 (a few samples of this study predate the infection). Cell type and time point are not known. Each CDR3 is given with its conserved first and last residue. The D gene is left open where the match is weak. Clone size, where shown, is once, few, many, or a class for clones that have expanded.

>TRBJ1-1|.|TRBV7-8|.
TGTGCCAGCAGCTCGCTAGGATGGGGGGAACTCACTGAAGCTTTCTTT
CASSSLGWGELTEAFF
>TRBJ2-1|.|TRBV4-2|.
TGTGCCAGCAGCCAAGATCCCTTGAGGTACAATGAGCAGTTCTTC
CASSQDPLRYNEQFF
>TRBJ2-2|.|TRBV5-1|.
TGCGCCAGCAGCTTGGACGACACCGGGGAGCTGTTTTTT
CASSLDDTGELFF
>TRBJ1-1|.|TRBV7-9|.
TGTGCCAGCAGCTGGTACGGAACTGAAGCTTTCTTT
CASSWYGTEAFF
>TRBJ1-1|few|TRBV19|.
TGTGCCAGTAGTAGAAGACAGCCAGACCAGAACACTGAAGCTTTCTTT
CASSRRQPDQNTEAFF
>TRBJ2-7|.|TRBV7-8|.
TGTGCCTGCGGACAGTCCTACGAGCAGTACTTC
CACGQSYEQYF
>TRBJ2-3|few|TRBV5-1|.
TGCGCCAGCAGATCACCGGGGAGGTCCACAGATACGCAGTATTTT
CASRSPGRSTDTQYF
>TRBJ2-3|.|TRBV3-1|TRBD2
TGTGCCAGCAGCCACGCGGGGGGGCGGGCAGATACGCAGTATTTT
CASSHAGGRADTQYF
>TRBJ1-6|.|TRBV12-3/TRBV12-4|TRBD1
TGTGCCAGCAGTTTAGGAGGGGGCGCAAATTCACCCCTCCACTTT
CASSLGGGANSPLHF
>TRBJ2-3|.|TRBV5-1|TRBD2
TGCGCCAGCAGCTTCACTAGCGGGGGGGCCGATACGCAGTATTTT
CASSFTSGGADTQYF
>TRBJ2-3|few|TRBV29-1|.
TGCAACAAGGGGATGGGGGAAGATACGCAGTATTTT
CNKGMGEDTQYF
>TRBJ2-1|.|TRBV29-1|TRBD2
TGCAGCGTTGTCTTTACCGGACTAGCGGGAGGTTACAATGAACAGTTCTTC
CSVVFTGLAGGYNEQFF
>TRBJ2-7|.|TRBV15|.
TGTGCCACCAGCAGCGACATGACCTACGAGCAGTACTTC
CATSSDMTYEQYF
>TRBJ2-2|.|TRBV6-5|.
TGTGCCAGCACCACGAACACCGGGGAGCTGTTTTTT
CASTTNTGELFF
>TRBJ1-1|many|TRBV20-1|TRBD1
TGCAGTGCTAGTTGGGGACAGGGGAGCACTGAAGCTTTCTTT
CSASWGQGSTEAFF
>TRBJ2-5|.|TRBV21-1|.
TGTGCCAGCAGCAACCACTTAACAGGGGACGTAGTCAAAGAGACCCAGTACTTC
CASSNHLTGDVVKETQYF
>TRBJ2-7|few|TRBV6-2/TRBV6-3|.
TGTGCCAGCAGTACGTCCGGGGTTACCTACGAGCAGTACTTC
CASSTSGVTYEQYF
>TRBJ2-2|.|TRBV18|.
TGTGCCAGCTCACCTACTGGGAATTATGTGAACACCGGGGAGCTGTTTTTT
CASSPTGNYVNTGELFF
>TRBJ1-2|few|TRBV6-5|.
TGTGCCAGCAGTTACTCGACCTCTGGGGGCTACACCTTC
CASSYSTSGGYTF
>TRBJ2-3|.|TRBV9|.
TGTGCCAGCAGCTTCACGGAGGGGAGGGATACGCAGTATTTT
CASSFTEGRDTQYF
>TRBJ1-5|few|TRBV5-8|TRBD1
TGTGCCAGCAGCCTATCGGACAGGGGGCTCCATCAGCCCCAGCATTTT
CASSLSDRGLHQPQHF
>TRBJ1-4|.|TRBV7-6|.
TGTGCCAGCAGACCTCGGGGGACGACTAATGAAAAACTGTTTTTT
CASRPRGTTNEKLFF
>TRBJ1-2|many|TRBV12-3/TRBV12-4|.
TGTGCCAGCAGCTCGGATTACTCCACCAACTATGGCTACACCTTC
CASSSDYSTNYGYTF
>TRBJ2-7|few|TRBV6-5|.
TGTGCCTGTCAGGCGGGTGGAAAGCAGTACTTC
CACQAGGKQYF
>TRBJ2-2|.|TRBV18|.
TGTGCCAGCTCATCCGAACCCGGCGCCGGGGAGCTGTTTTTT
CASSSEPGAGELFF
>TRBJ2-3|.|TRBV6-5|TRBD2
TGTGCCAGCAGTTACTCTCGCGGGAGGACGAGCACAGATACGCAGTATTTT
CASSYSRGRTSTDTQYF
>TRBJ1-1|.|TRBV18|.
TGTGCCAGCTCCCCTACACGTAGTGGGACTGAAGCTTTCTTT
CASSPTRSGTEAFF
>TRBJ1-2|.|TRBV24-1|.
TGTGCCACCAGTGATTCGTACAGGGTATCAATTCCCTTCTATGGCTACACCTTC
CATSDSYRVSIPFYGYTF
>TRBJ2-2|few|TRBV9|TRBD2
TGTGCCAGCAGCGTAGCTCCCGGGGGGGACCGTCGTGCCGGGGAGCTGTTTTTT
CASSVAPGGDRRAGELFF
>TRBJ2-3|few|TRBV7-3|.
TGTGCCACCTCGGTACTCGGGGGCCCAGATACGCAGTATTTT
CATSVLGGPDTQYF
>TRBJ2-1|few|TRBV14|.
TGTGCCAGCAGCCAATTGGTTGAGCAGTTCTTC
CASSQLVEQFF
>TRBJ2-1|.|TRBV12-3/TRBV12-4|.
TGTGCCAGCAGTTTTGTCGGGAGTTCCTACAATGAGCAGTTCTTC
CASSFVGSSYNEQFF
>TRBJ2-2|few|TRBV9|.
TGTGCCAGCAGCGTAGGAGCGGGACAGAACACCGGGGAGCTGTTTTTT
CASSVGAGQNTGELFF
>TRBJ2-1|few|TRBV10-3|.
TGTGCCATCAGTTCTTCTTCCAATGAGCAGTTCTTC
CAISSSSNEQFF
>TRBJ2-7|few|TRBV4-2|TRBD2
TGTGCCAGCAGCCAAGGAGCGGGAGAATTCTACGAGCAGTACTTC
CASSQGAGEFYEQYF
>TRBJ1-2|.|TRBV6-1|.
TGTGCCAGCAGTGAATTCTTGGGATATGGCTACACCTTC
CASSEFLGYGYTF
>TRBJ2-1|.|TRBV27|.
TGTGCCAGCAGTTTCTTCGGGATACGCAATGAGCAGTTCTTC
CASSFFGIRNEQFF
>TRBJ2-7|.|TRBV5-4|.
TGTGCCAGCAGCTTCATGTGGGGCGGTTACGAGCAGTACTTC
CASSFMWGGYEQYF
>TRBJ2-3|few|TRBV12-3/TRBV12-4|.
TGTGCCAGCAGTCCAGGGCACCCAGATACGCAGTATTTT
CASSPGHPDTQYF
>TRBJ2-1|few|TRBV11-2|.
TGTGCCAGCAGCCCCAGGGTGACGGGCACCGGCAATGAGCAGTTCTTC
CASSPRVTGTGNEQFF
>TRBJ1-2|.|TRBV12-3/TRBV12-4|TRBD1
TGTGCCAGCAGTCCACCGGGACAGGGCAACAACTATGGCTACACCTTC
CASSPPGQGNNYGYTF
>TRBJ1-2|few|TRBV29-1|.
TGCAGCGTTGGGGGACTTGGGGCCTCTAACTATGGCTACACCTTC
CSVGGLGASNYGYTF
>TRBJ2-7|few|TRBV12-3/TRBV12-4|.
TGTGCCAGCAGTTTCCGGCAGGGGTGGGTTTACGAGCAGTACTTC
CASSFRQGWVYEQYF
>TRBJ1-2|.|TRBV5-5|TRBD1
TGTGCCAGCAGCCTGGACAGGCTCATTGGCTACACCTTC
CASSLDRLIGYTF
>TRBJ2-1|.|TRBV5-1|.
TGCGCCAGCTCCCCTTGGGCTAACACCTACAATGAGCAGTTCTTC
CASSPWANTYNEQFF
>TRBJ2-2|.|TRBV28|.
TGTGCCAGCAGTTTCGGGGTCGTCACCGGGGAGCTGTTTTTT
CASSFGVVTGELFF
>TRBJ1-5|.|TRBV20-1|TRBD1
TGCAGTGCCCGGACAGGGGCTCAGCCCCAGCATTTT
CSARTGAQPQHF
>TRBJ2-1|.|TRBV24-1|TRBD1
TGTGCCACCAGTGCTAGAAAAGGACAGGGGGCCTACAATGAGCAGTTCTTC
CATSARKGQGAYNEQFF
>TRBJ2-1|.|TRBV6-1|TRBD1
TGTGCCAGCAGTGTTGCGGGGACAGGGTTCTTTAATGAGCAGTTCTTC
CASSVAGTGFFNEQFF
>TRBJ2-7|many|TRBV7-9|.
TGTGCCAGCAGTTCCGGGACTGTTGCCTACGAGCAGTACTTC
CASSSGTVAYEQYF
>TRBJ1-6|.|TRBV20-1|.
TGCAGTGCTAGAGATGAGGGGCAGGGGTCGGTTGTCCTCCACTTT
CSARDEGQGSVVLHF
>TRBJ2-3|.|TRBV6-2/TRBV6-3|.
TGTGCCAGCAGACTGGGACGTGGGGACGGCACAGATACGCAGTATTTT
CASRLGRGDGTDTQYF
>TRBJ2-2|many|TRBV6-4|.
TGTGCCAGCAGTGACTCTAGGGACGGGACGCCCGGGGAGCTGTTTTTT
CASSDSRDGTPGELFF
>TRBJ2-2|.|TRBV9|TRBD1
TGTGCCAGCAGCGGACAGGGGGGGGACACCGGGGAGCTGTTTTTT
CASSGQGGDTGELFF
>TRBJ1-2|.|TRBV12-3/TRBV12-4|.
TGTGCCAGCAGTTTTGTCAGGGGAGGGAACTATGGCTACACCTTC
CASSFVRGGNYGYTF
>TRBJ1-3|.|TRBV3-1|TRBD1
TGTGCCAGCAGCCAGTGGGGACAGACCCTCAACCGAAACACCATATATTTT
CASSQWGQTLNRNTIYF
>TRBJ1-2|.|TRBV7-9|.
TGTGCCAGCAGCGCCCCTAGGGGGAACTATGGCTACACCTTC
CASSAPRGNYGYTF
>TRBJ2-5|few|TRBV4-1|.
TGCGCCAGCAGCCAAGATTTCCACACGTTGGAGACCCAGTACTTC
CASSQDFHTLETQYF
>TRBJ2-1|few|TRBV6-1|.
TGTGCCAGCAGTACATCAGTCTACAATGAGCAGTTCTTC
CASSTSVYNEQFF
>TRBJ1-1|.|TRBV5-1|.
TGCGCCAGCAGCTTGGCCGGGAGGTGGAACACTGAAGCTTTCTTT
CASSLAGRWNTEAFF